Described below is a single TCR beta chain sequence and its context. Its antigen is not identified. Axillary draining lymph nodes of breast cancer patients supplied the node samples. This record belongs to a study of breast tumors, draining lymph nodes, adjacent tissues. Whole-study results and caveats: Tumor and nontumor repertoires were significantly more similar in luminal-like than in basal-like breast cancer.

The CDR3 is 14 amino acids. V was shortened by 5 bases and J by 6 bases, with 17 bases between the two germline ends. The germline V gene has CDR1 SGHRS and CDR2 YFSETQ. TCRdb reprocessed the multiplex PCR reads via MiXCR and lists one record per CDR3 protein. Of some 230,000 distinct CDR3 sequences listed, under 40% were seen once; the top ten hold 3% to 4.5%. Sequenced sample: axillary lymph node tissue. The sequence derives from a female donor with breast cancer. Some clones in this sample may be carry-over from other donors' samples. The V call is TRBV5-1, the J call TRBJ1-2; D gene unclear. The CDR3 DNA is TGCGCCAGCAGTGCACAACGGGGTGAGGATGGCTACACCTTC. The encoded protein is CASSAQRGEDGYTF.